This TCR beta chain derives from a study of early T cells in non-severe SARS-CoV-2 infection. Study context: Investigators sequenced bulk RNA drawn from unsorted whole blood, and chains remained unpaired. General study points: Anti-spike CD8 responses were favored in VDJdb matching, and private and CD4 specificities were missed.

Researchers tagged individual cDNA molecules with unique molecular identifiers. TCRdb re-called the 5' RACE reads with MiXCR, one entry per CDR3 protein. This sample carries some 30,000 distinct CDR3 sequences, roughly 6.6% of them seen once, and the ten largest clones take 2.5% to 3%. The CDR3 consists of 14 residues. Germline CDR1 and CDR2: DFQATT and SNEGSKA (reference sequence). This clonotype was picked up one time. The antigen is unknown. A read error may produce the germline difference seen at one junction end. The specimen was whole blood. This rearrangement joins TRBV20-1 to TRBJ2-1; 7 nucleotides match TRBD2. The sequence came from an adult who was a healthcare worker with PCR-confirmed SARS-CoV-2 infection or an uninfected control (not recorded which). The CDR3 loop reads CSPRASGTYNEQFF. The CDR3 coding sequence is TGCAGTCCTAGGGCTAGCGGTACCTACAATGAGCAGTTCTTC.